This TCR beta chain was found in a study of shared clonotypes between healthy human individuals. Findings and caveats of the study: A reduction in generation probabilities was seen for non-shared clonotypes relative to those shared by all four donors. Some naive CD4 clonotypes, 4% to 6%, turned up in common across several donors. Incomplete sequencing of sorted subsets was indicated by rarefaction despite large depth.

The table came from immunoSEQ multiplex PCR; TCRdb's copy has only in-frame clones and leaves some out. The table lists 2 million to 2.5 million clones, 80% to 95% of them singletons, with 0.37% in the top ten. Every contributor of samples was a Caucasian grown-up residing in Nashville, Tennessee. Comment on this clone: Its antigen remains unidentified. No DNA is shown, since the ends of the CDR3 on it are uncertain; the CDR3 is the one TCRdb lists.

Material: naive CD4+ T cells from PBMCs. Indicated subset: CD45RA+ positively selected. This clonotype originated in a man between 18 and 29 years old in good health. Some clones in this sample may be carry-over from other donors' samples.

The CDR3 loop reads CASSSSTGFYEQYF. The chain combines TRBV28 with TRBJ2-7; TRBD1 is taken as the D call from the table, unchecked against the DNA. Per the germline V gene, CDR1 is MDHEN and CDR2 is SYDVKM. The CDR3 adds up to 14 amino acids, both ends counted.